What follows are 11 T cell receptor beta chains derived from one specimen sequenced in a study of blood T cells in healthy people across ages (dated by TCRdb to 2014 to 2015). The receptor library was made with 5' RACE. Sequencing took place on an Illumina HiSeq 2500. A second PCR of roughly 7 to 11 cycles was performed with a sample-barcoded 5' primer and a J-beta primer mix. TCRdb handled the public reads itself, with Q25 trimming in fastp and clone calling in MiXCR, and kept productive beta chains. Here each entry gathers all rows of one CDR3 protein and keeps the most common genes and DNA. This sample lists 1.5 million or so distinct CDR3 sequences; about 43% were detected once. 7.9% of the sample is held by the ten biggest clonotypes. Sequencing input: blood. These receptors all come from a woman aged 18-29 years in good health.

This clonotype was detected once. This chain uses TRBV5-1 with TRBJ2-1; a possible D gene is TRBD1 (6 bases). Germline V gene lookup returns CDR1 SGHRS and CDR2 YFSETQ. CDR3 length equals 15 residues. V lost 0 bases, J lost 8 bases, and 15 bases lay in between. CDR3 amino acids: CASSLEGQGGDEQFF. CDR3 DNA sequence: TGCGCCAGCAGCTTGGAGGGACAAGGTGGCGATGAGCAGTTCTTC. Supplemented by reference TRBV5-1 and TRBJ2-1, the full variable domain reads KAGVTQTPRYLIKTRGQQVTLSCSPISGHRSVSWYQQTPGQGLQFLFEYFSETQRNKGNFPGRFSGRQFSNSRSEMNVSTLELGDSALYLCASSLEGQGGDEQFFGPGTRLTVL.

The CDR3 region is CASSPPETVNTGELFF. Here the CDR3 DNA reads TGTGCCAGCTCACCACCGGAGACAGTAAACACCGGGGAGCTGTTTTTT. V gene TRBV18 combines with J gene TRBJ2-2; possible D gene TRBD1, 5 bases. This CDR3 is 16 amino acids long. Germline values: CDR1 KGHSH, CDR2 LQKENI. Trimming shortened V by 0 bases and J by 2 bases, and 10 bases separated the two germline ends.

The chain joins TRBV11-2 to TRBJ2-1, with 11 bases lining up with TRBD2. Per germline, CDR1 SGHAT and CDR2 FQNNGV. This CDR3 comprises 13 residues. V was clipped by 5 bases and J by 12 bases; unmatched bases: 6. CDR3 in amino acids: CASSLLSGRGQFF. DNA for the CDR3: TGTGCCAGCAGCCTACTTAGCGGGAGGGGGCAGTTCTTC.

This clonotype was counted only a few times. The rearrangement links TRBV6-5 to TRBJ2-5; 7 positions match TRBD2. The CDR3 is 13 amino acids. V was clipped by 6 bases and J by 5 bases; unmatched bases: 6. Germline-derived CDR1 and CDR2 are MNHEY and SVGAGI. The CDR3 DNA reads as TGTGCCAGCAGAGCTCTAGCGGTGGAGACCCAGTACTTC. As protein: CASRALAVETQYF.

This clonotype was detected only a few times. The chain's CDR3 is CSAISTDTQYF. The CDR3 DNA sequence: TGCAGTGCTATTAGCACAGATACGCAGTATTTT. The chain has TRBV20-1 and TRBJ2-3; D not certain. CDR3 length: 11 residues. In germline, CDR1 is DFQATT, CDR2 SNEGSKA (reference sequence). V was trimmed by 4 bases and J by 0 bases, leaving 2 bases between them.

The chain joins TRBV11-2 to TRBJ1-6; 7 bases fit TRBD1. CDR3 length equals 14 residues. Trimming cost V 4 bases and J 10 bases; bases outside gene matches: 7. The germline V gene has CDR1 SGHAT and CDR2 FQNNGV. The CDR3 sequence: CASSYRGLRSPLHF. In DNA, the CDR3 is TGTGCCAGCAGCTACAGGGGCTTGAGGTCACCCCTCCACTTT.

The chain joins TRBV10-1 to TRBJ2-2; 12 bases line up with TRBD2. The germline V gene encodes CDR1 WNHNN and CDR2 SYGVQD (reference sequence). The CDR3 extends over 16 amino acids. The trim removed 10 bases at V and 6 bases at J, leaving 12 bases unmatched. CDR3 sequence: CATRGKTSGRPGELFF. The CDR3 DNA is TGCGCCACACGTGGGAAAACTAGCGGGAGGCCCGGGGAGCTGTTTTTT.

This clonotype has a handful of counts. The CDR3 here is CASSHGASGRGNEQFF. CDR3 DNA sequence: TGCGCCAGCAGCCACGGCGCTAGCGGGAGAGGCAATGAGCAGTTCTTC. The chain joins TRBV4-1 to TRBJ2-1, with TRBD2 identical over 10 bases. Per the germline V gene, CDR1 is MGHRA and CDR2 is YSYEKL. Trimming cost V 3 bases and J 6 bases; bases outside gene matches: 8. The CDR3 loop spans 16 amino acids.

V and J are TRBV2 and TRBJ2-1, with D uncertain. Germline V gives CDR1 SNHLY, CDR2 FYNNEI. Trimming removed 4 bases at V and 2 bases at J, with 15 bases between. The length of the CDR3 is 16 residues. The chain's CDR3 is CASSVIPLSPYNEQFF. CDR3 nucleotide sequence: TGTGCCAGCAGTGTGATTCCCCTGTCCCCCTACAATGAGCAGTTCTTC.

J is TRBJ2-1 and V is TRBV5-1, with D perhaps TRBD1 (6 bases). Trimming removed 4 bases from V and 7 bases from J, with 15 bases in between. Germline assignment: CDR1 SGHRS and CDR2 YFSETQ. This CDR3 has 14 residues. The CDR3 protein is CASSQNRAGNEQFF. CDR3 bases: TGCGCCAGCAGCCAGAACAGGGCAGGGAATGAGCAGTTCTTC.

The chain uses TRBV20-1 and TRBJ1-2; 7 positions agree with TRBD1. V shed 0 bases and J 7 bases; nucleotides not matched to a gene: 8. CDR3 size: 14 residues. The germline V gene has CDR1 DFQATT and CDR2 SNEGSKA (reference sequence). CDR3 nucleotides: TGCAGTGCTAGAGAAGGGGGCCCAGGCGGTGGCTACACCTTC. It specifies CSAREGGPGGGYTF.